The present TCR beta chain was sequenced within a study of cytomegalovirus exposure and HLA in healthy donors. General study findings and limits: For TCR beta chains, V- and J-gene trimming was later linked to a missense DCLRE1C variant.

For this clone: The antigen is unknown.

CDR3 length equals 18 residues. V was clipped by 5 bases and J by 15 bases, with 35 bases between them. Per the germline V gene, CDR1 is SEHNR and CDR2 is FQNEAQ (reference sequence). PCR involved 60 Vbeta and 13 Jbeta primers. Using immunoSEQ multiplex PCR, the repertoire was profiled, and TCRdb retains in-frame clones only, with some absent. The table shows about 96,000 clones, with roughly 79% occurring only once. The V and J genes are TRBV7-9 and TRBJ2-1; possible D gene TRBD2, 5 bases. The TCR originated in a female donor in good health and CMV-seropositive. Sequencing was carried out using PBMCs. In DNA form, the CDR3 reads TGTGCCAGCAGCCCACCTCCTGTCAGCGGAACATCCAACCCGGCGGTGTTCTTC. Protein: CASSPPPVSGTSNPAVFF.